This T cell receptor beta chain was observed in a study of cytomegalovirus exposure and HLA in healthy donors (TCRdb year 2017). About the investigation overall: A later analysis indicated that the roughly 120 validation repertoires were generated on the platform also employed for the approximately 690 repertoires of the first cohort. The aim of the study was to test whether cataloging public T cell receptors could identify signatures of past pathogen exposure. A separate validation cohort of some 130 different subjects was used in addition to the 666-subject first cohort. To predict cytomegalovirus infection status, the study brought together high-throughput TCR immunosequencing, statistical association of individual TCRs with disease status, and machine learning.

Trimming removed 6 bases from V and 2 bases from J, leaving 13 bases between the germline ends. Looking up the germline V gene yields CDR1 MDHEN and CDR2 SYDVKM. From the cysteine through the phenylalanine, the CDR3 covers 14 amino acids. Here the CDR3 DNA is all that survives: 42 bases in frame from base 1. Here is what the overall study found, with its caveats: In vitro tests confirmed that three of the cytomegalovirus-associated TCR beta chains recognize cytomegalovirus antigens. The study gave a list of under 200 TCR beta chains associated with cytomegalovirus. It was suggested by the authors that the approach could potentially be generalized to other disease states and immunological phenotypes. Most TCR sequences were observed very rarely across donors, whereas some public TCRs were present in many individuals. Cytomegalovirus status was reported to be diagnosed by the classifier with high specificity and sensitivity in both the original and validation cohorts. All 130 or so repertoires were used to score co-occurrence in the validation cohort in a later analysis, because that analysis had no HLA typing for the cohort. In a later analysis, TCRs clustered in the first cohort were found to also tend to co-occur in the 120 or so validation repertoires, with 94% of cluster scores above 0.

Comments on this clone: What antigen it recognizes has not been identified. The record has no base qualities; no much larger clone is one base away.

The library was obtained by the immunoSEQ multiplex PCR assay. The study's own analysis went as follows. To diagnose cytomegalovirus status from the catalog of TCR beta chain sequences, a statistical classification framework was built. TCRdb mirrors the immuneACCESS table, restricted to in-frame sequences. Some clones are absent from its copies; in checked studies, under half trace to an unresolved V gene, and the reason for the others is unknown. V and J calls and clone size are copied from that table; D and trimming were computed from the DNA. The sample profile shows under 400,000 clones; nearly 90% of them were found once. The ten largest clones represent around 0.91% of the sample. The donors belonged to the validation cohort of roughly 120 subjects, which was separate from the roughly 680-subject first cohort.

The chain links TRBV28 with TRBJ1-1; a weak D assignment points to TRBD1 (5 bases agree). Specimen: PBMCs. This receptor was taken from a man aged 25-45 years in good health and CMV-seronegative. Here the CDR3 is given as CASSIGTLNTEAFF. The sequenced DNA: TGTGCCAGCAGCATCGGGACTCTAAACACTGAAGCTTTCTTT. The reference TRBV28 and TRBJ1-1 proteins fill in what lies around the CDR3, so the full variable domain reads DVKVTQSSRYLVKRTGEKVFLECVQDMDHENMFWYRQDPGLGLRLIYFSYDVKMKEKGDIPEGYSVSREKKERFSLILESASTNQTSMYLCASSIGTLNTEAFFGQGTRLTVV.